This T cell receptor (beta chain) came from a study of human T cells and chemical hapten exposure. For this clonotype: The antigen remains undetermined.

Study conclusions and caveats: The number of TCRs above 1 in 1000 frequency did not change after DPC sensitization. Patch test score rose with PT1 expanded TCR count, significant at thresholds 8, 16 and 32, not 4.

The time point is: pre-sensitization, week 0. Treatment given: therapeutic diphenylcyclopropenone sensitization with weekly scalp DPC. V lost 2 bases and J lost 1; bases outside the gene matches: 10. The CDR3 contains 18 residues. The V gene's germline CDR1 is PRHDT and CDR2 FYEKMQ (reference sequence). Study processing details: Sampled TCR counts reached a median of approximately 100,000 per sample, with values ranging from roughly 23,224 to 700,000. Using its own MiXCR run on the RACE reads, TCRdb lists one record per CDR3 protein. These V and J calls originate from TCRdb's pipeline instead of the authors' own analysis. The sample includes 45,000 to 60,000 distinct CDR3 sequences, roughly 8.8% of them seen just once.

The rearrangement uses TRBV13 and TRBJ2-1, with TRBD1 matching over 8 bases. Specimen: whole blood, collected in connection with sensitization to the hapten diphenylcyclopropenone (DPC). This clonotype originated in a middle-aged woman with alopecia areata. Some clones in this sample may be carry-over from other donors' samples. The CDR3 loop reads CASSLLSGGGLSYNEQFF. DNA of the CDR3: TGTGCCAGCAGCTTACTCTCAGGGGGCGGTTTATCCTACAATGAGCAGTTCTTC.